The 14 T cell receptor beta chains below all came from one sample that was sequenced in a study of radiotherapy plus CTLA-4 blockade in lung cancer. Some clones are missing from TCRdb's copy, which holds only in-frame ones; the method was immunoSEQ multiplex PCR. The sample yields 85,000 to 90,000 clones, around 87% seen once. The sample was peripheral blood, taken from a patient treated with radiotherapy plus ipilimumab. These receptors were obtained from a human donor with non-small cell lung cancer that progressed on radiotherapy plus ipilimumab.

The genes are TRBV30 and TRBJ2-1; TRBD2 agrees at 11 bases. The V segment lost 2 bases and the J segment 5 bases; nucleotides outside the gene matches: 5. The CDR3 runs 15 residues. Germline CDR1 and CDR2: GTSNPN and SVGIG (reference sequence). CDR3 coding DNA: TGTGCCTGGAGTTGGCTAGCGGGAGGCCACAATGAGCAGTTCTTC. Amino acid sequence: CAWSWLAGGHNEQFF.

The rearrangement joins TRBV7-2 to TRBJ1-2, with 9 bases aligning to TRBD1. The CDR3 covers 15 residues. The germline CDR1 and CDR2 sequences are SGHTA and FQGNSA. Trimming at V came to 1 base and at J to 4 bases, leaving 4 bases not matched to a gene. The DNA of the CDR3 is TGTGCCAGCAGCTTAGACAGGGGGCCCGGCTATGGCTACACCTTC. Translated, it gives CASSLDRGPGYGYTF.

The gene calls are TRBV6-1 and TRBJ1-6, with 8 bases matching TRBD1. This CDR3 has 14 residues. The trim removed 6 bases at V and 9 bases at J, leaving 7 bases unmatched. In germline, CDR1 is MNHNS, CDR2 SASEGT. The CDR3 spells CASSKTGVISPLHF. The CDR3 DNA follows: TGTGCCAGCAGCAAGACAGGGGTTATTTCACCCCTCCACTTT.

V usage is TRBV4-3 and J usage is TRBJ2-7; D not resolved. The CDR3 covers 15 residues. Trimming took 1 base from V and 4 from J, leaving 14 bases between them. Germline CDR1 reads LGHNA; CDR2 reads YSLEER. The CDR3 DNA follows: TGCGCCAGCAGCCAAGCGGTGGTGCAAGGTTACGAGCAGTACTTC. As protein: CASSQAVVQGYEQYF.

J is TRBJ2-1 and V is TRBV4-2; 11 positions agree with TRBD2. The length of the CDR3 is 16 residues. Trimming took 2 bases from V and 6 from J; bases not matched to a gene: 6. Germline V lookup: CDR1 LGHNA, CDR2 YNFKEQ. CDR3 coding DNA: TGTGCCAGCAGCCAAACGACTAGCGGGAACGGCAATGAGCAGTTCTTC. It encodes CASSQTTSGNGNEQFF.

The chain couples TRBV6-5 to TRBJ1-5, with 8 bases identical to TRBD1. The CDR3 has 14 amino acids. Losses at the gene ends were 7 bases for V and 4 bases for J; bases not matched to a gene: 6. CDR1 MNHEY and CDR2 SVGAGI come from the germline V gene. CDR3: CASTQRQGNQPQHF. The CDR3 DNA follows: TGTGCCAGCACCCAACGACAGGGGAATCAGCCCCAGCATTTT.

This clone was detected once. The chain is built from TRBV5-1 and TRBJ2-3, with a weak D call TRBD1 (6 bases). The CDR3 loop spans 14 amino acids. V was cut by 4 bases and J by 0 bases, with 9 bases left in between. Germline values: CDR1 SGHRS, CDR2 YFSETQ. CDR3 DNA sequence: TGCGCCAGCAGCCGGGACAAGAGCACAGATACGCAGTATTTT. Encoded protein: CASSRDKSTDTQYF.

The chain uses TRBV5-8 and TRBJ2-6; unclear D gene. The V end was cut by 2 bases, the J end by 1 base, with 13 bases between. Germline V gene data show CDR1 as SGHTS and CDR2 as YDEGEE. This CDR3 is built from 17 residues. The chain's CDR3 is CASSFTLGFSGANVLTF. The DNA for the CDR3 is TGTGCCAGCAGCTTCACACTCGGATTTTCTGGGGCCAACGTCCTGACTTTC. The complete variable domain, with remaining parts taken from reference TRBV5-8 and TRBJ2-6, reads EAGVTQSPTHLIKTRGQQATLRCSPISGHTSVYWYQQALGLGLQFLLWYDEGEERNRGNFPPRFSGRQFPNYSSELNVNALELEDSALYLCASSFTLGFSGANVLTFGAGSRLTVL.

The V call is TRBV6-1, the J call TRBJ1-5; tentatively, D is TRBD1 (5 bases). The CDR3 has 14 residues. Germline lookup yields CDR1 MNHNS and CDR2 SASEGT. The V end lost 11 bases, the J end lost 0 bases, and 14 bases lay between the germline ends. As DNA, the CDR3 is TGTGCCGGGGGGACCGCTTATAGCAATCAGCCCCAGCATTTT. This gives the protein CAGGTAYSNQPQHF.

This clone was counted once. The CDR3 DNA follows: TGTGCCAGCAGCCAAGCGGGGAAAAAAGAGACCCAGTACTTC. It codes for CASSQAGKKETQYF. This chain uses TRBV7-6 with TRBJ2-5; 7 bases fit TRBD2. CDR3 length equals 14 residues. The trim removed 5 bases at V and 3 bases at J, leaving 6 bases unmatched. Germline V gene sequence: CDR1 SGHVS, CDR2 FNYEAQ.

CDR3: CASSLQGGAEAFF. For the CDR3, the DNA is TGTGCCAGCAGCCTACAGGGGGGGGCTGAAGCTTTCTTT. The chain has TRBV2 and TRBJ1-1, with TRBD1 matching 8 bases. Trimming took 6 bases from V and 6 from J; bases not matched to a gene: 6. There are 13 residues in the CDR3. The germline V gene encodes CDR1 SNHLY and CDR2 FYNNEI.

J is TRBJ1-5 and V is TRBV10-3; D unclear. CDR1 is ENHRY, CDR2 SYGVKD, per germline. Trimming cost V 2 bases and J 7 bases, with 12 bases left between them. This CDR3 is built from 14 residues. The CDR3 loop reads CAISESQEGQPQHF. In nucleotides, the CDR3 is TGTGCCATCAGTGAGAGCCAGGAAGGGCAGCCCCAGCATTTT.

The chain uses TRBV6-5 and TRBJ2-1, with 13 bases lining up with TRBD2. The CDR3 totals 15 residues. The ends lost 8 bases at V and 9 bases at J; junction bases unmatched: 10. Per germline, CDR1 MNHEY and CDR2 SVGAGI. CDR3 amino acids: CASRIGLAGVGEQFF. CDR3 coding DNA: TGTGCCAGCCGGATTGGACTAGCGGGAGTTGGTGAGCAGTTCTTC.

In its sample, this clone was seen once. The chain combines TRBV6-1 with TRBJ2-7; 10 nucleotides align to TRBD1. The V segment lost 4 bases and the J segment 2 bases; nucleotides outside the gene matches: 2. The CDR3 sequence is 14 residues long. CDR1 is MNHNS, CDR2 SASEGT, per germline. The chain's CDR3 is CASSGGQGPYEQYF. CDR3 nucleotides: TGTGCCAGCAGTGGGGGACAGGGGCCCTACGAGCAGTACTTC.